Following are 26 T cell receptor beta chains from one sample sequenced in a study of tumor-infiltrating lymphocytes in oesophageal squamous cell carcinoma. Each CDR3 protein gets one entry after TCRdb re-called the PCR reads with MiXCR. The data hold 15,000 to 20,000 distinct CDR3 sequences, with under 50% observed a single time. The sample was normal esophageal tissue next to the tumor. The receptors here all came from a male donor with esophageal squamous cell carcinoma.

This clonotype was observed many times. V and J are TRBV4-2 and TRBJ2-7; 8 bases fit TRBD2. J gave up 2 bases and V 3 bases, and 6 bases lay outside the gene matches. Looked up from germline, CDR1 is LGHNA and CDR2 is YNFKEQ. The CDR3 runs 15 residues. Here the CDR3 reads CASSQLAGSAYEQYF. DNA for the CDR3: TGTGCCAGCAGCCAGTTAGCGGGATCTGCCTACGAGCAGTACTTC.

A word on this clonotype: Compared with germline, one end of the junction differs, possibly owing to a read error. This chain uses TRBV12-3 or TRBV12-4 with TRBJ1-6; no reliable D call. The CDR3 loop spans 12 amino acids. The DNA for the CDR3 is TGTGCCAGCAGTTTAAGGGCTTCACACCTCCAATTT. As protein: CASSLRASHLQF.

The chain couples TRBV7-2 to TRBJ2-2; D gene unclear. Germline lookup yields CDR1 SGHTA and CDR2 FQGNSA. V lost 2 bases, J lost 0 bases, and 7 bases lay in between. CDR3 length equals 15 residues. DNA for the CDR3: TGTGCCAGCAGCTTATTCATAGCGAACACCGGGGAGCTGTTTTTT. Encoded protein: CASSLFIANTGELFF.

This clonotype qualifies as medium-sized. The rearrangement uses TRBV7-8 and TRBJ2-7; no clear D. The CDR3 contains 12 residues. The V and J ends lost 8 bases and 5 bases respectively, with 13 bases between them. In germline, CDR1 is SGHVS, CDR2 FQNEAQ. In DNA form, the CDR3 reads TGTGCCAGCGGGCACCTTTTGAACGAGCAGTACTTC. Translation: CASGHLLNEQYF.

V is TRBV7-2 and J is TRBJ1-5; TRBD1 might be the D (6 bases). From germline, CDR1 is SGHTA and CDR2 FQGNSA. CDR3 length: 12 residues. V lost 3 bases and J 7 bases, leaving 7 bases between the germline ends. CDR3 in DNA: TGTGCCAGCAGCTTTGGGGGCCAGCCCCAGCATTTT. Its protein is CASSFGGQPQHF.

By sample share, this clonotype is medium-sized. At one boundary the junction diverges from the germline segment, which might be a read error. The rearrangement uses TRBV7-7 and TRBJ2-3; 9 positions match TRBD1. There are 19 residues in the CDR3. CDR1 SSHAT and CDR2 FNYEAQ come from the germline V gene (reference sequence). CDR3 amino acids: CASSFFVDRGKKGTDTQYF. Written as DNA, the CDR3 is TGTGCTAGCAGCTTTTTCGTGGACAGGGGCAAGAAGGGCACAGATACGCAGTATTTT.

The chain couples TRBV7-6 to TRBJ2-3, with a weak D call TRBD1 (5 bases). The J call is doubtful: the DNA matches TRBJ1-1 better. Germline V gene data show CDR1 as SGHVS and CDR2 as FNYEAQ. This CDR3 is 15 amino acids long. This CDR3 reads CASSPSSGVNTEAFF. DNA of the CDR3: TGTGCCAGCAGCCCTTCTTCGGGGGTGAACACTGAAGCTTTCTTT.

This chain joins TRBV12-3 or TRBV12-4 and TRBJ1-1; D ambiguous. This CDR3 spans 10 amino acids. V lost 7 bases and J 10 bases, leaving 10 bases between the germline ends. The CDR3: CASNPDLAFF. Written as DNA, the CDR3 is TGTGCCAGCAACCCAGATCTAGCTTTCTTT.

The chain links TRBV7-8 to TRBJ2-3; possibly TRBD2 for D (6 bases). This CDR3 is 16 amino acids long. V lost 2 bases to trimming and J lost 1 base, with 13 bases between them. Germline CDR1 reads SGHVS; CDR2 reads FQNEAQ. The CDR3, as DNA: TGTGCCAGCAGCTTAAGGCGGCGGGATCGCACAGATACGCAGTATTTT. This sequence encodes CASSLRRRDRTDTQYF.

This sequence joins TRBV2 and TRBJ2-5, with TRBD2 matching 16 bases. The V gene end was trimmed by 7 bases and the J gene end by 11 bases; junction bases not matched to a gene: 16. This CDR3 is built from 17 residues. Germline CDR1 reads SNHLY; CDR2 reads FYNNEI. The CDR3: CASTRGLAGGSYNEQYF. The CDR3, as DNA: TGTGCCAGCACACGGGGACTAGCGGGAGGGTCCTACAATGAGCAGTACTTC.

This clonotype has a count of ten or more. This rearrangement joins TRBV28 to TRBJ1-5, with a tentative D call TRBD1 (6 bases). CDR1 is MDHEN and CDR2 is SYDVKM in the germline V gene. V lost 5 bases and J 0 bases, leaving 8 bases between the germline ends. The CDR3 sequence is 14 residues long. The DNA for the CDR3 is TGTGCCAGCAGTCCACAGGGTAGCAATCAGCCCCAGCATTTT. Its translation: CASSPQGSNQPQHF.

The chain combines TRBV9 with TRBJ2-5, with D perhaps matching TRBD1 (6 bases). Trimming took 0 bases from V and 1 from J, leaving 13 bases between them. The CDR3 runs 16 residues. Per the germline V gene, CDR1 is SGDLS and CDR2 is YYNGEE. Here the CDR3 reads CASSVAARGGQETQYF. The CDR3 DNA follows: TGTGCCAGCAGCGTAGCGGCTAGAGGGGGCCAAGAGACCCAGTACTTC.

This clonotype was seen a few times. Being one base from a much bigger clone, this may be a read error. The rearrangement links TRBV6-1 to TRBJ2-1; tentatively, D is TRBD2 (5 bases). Germline V CDR1 and CDR2: MNHNS, SASEGT. Trimming removed 3 bases from V and 10 bases from J, with 10 bases in between. The CDR3 loop spans 12 amino acids. The CDR3 DNA follows: TGTGCCAGCAGTGACCTCGGGGAAGAGCAGTTCTTC. Protein product: CASSDLGEEQFF.

This clonotype was observed many times. A single base separates this from a much larger clone, so it may be a read error. The genes are TRBV7-9 and TRBJ2-1; D unresolved. The CDR3 has 11 residues. In germline, CDR1 is SEHNR, CDR2 FQNEAQ (reference sequence). Trimming stripped 4 bases from V and 10 bases from J, with 8 bases between. This CDR3 reads CASSSYYEQFF. In nucleotides, the CDR3 is TGTGCCAGCAGCTCGTACTACGAGCAGTTCTTC.

Ten or more counts support this clonotype. This chain uses TRBV5-6 with TRBJ2-1; weak D call: TRBD2 (5 bases). V lost 4 bases, J lost 7 bases, and 15 bases lay in between. This CDR3 comprises 14 residues. In germline, CDR1 is SGHDT, CDR2 YYEEEE. The CDR3 DNA sequence: TGTGCCAGCAGCGAGATCAACCGGGAAAATGAGCAGTTCTTC. Amino acid sequence: CASSEINRENEQFF.

A remark on this clonotype: The germline gene is not matched at one end of the junction; a read error may be the cause. V gene TRBV7-2 combines with J gene TRBJ1-6; D possibly corresponds to TRBD1 (5 bases). This CDR3 is built from 15 residues. Germline-derived CDR1 and CDR2 are SGHTA and FQGNSA. As DNA, the CDR3 is TGTGCCAGCAGCTTAGGGGGGACTTATAATTCACCCCTCCACTTC. Translation: CASSLGGTYNSPLHF.

This chain joins TRBV3-1 and TRBJ2-5, with D possibly TRBD1 on 6 matching bases. CDR3 length: 14 residues. V was pared by 0 bases and J by 6 bases, with 11 bases between. Germline V gene sequence: CDR1 LGHDT, CDR2 YNNKEL (reference sequence). The CDR3 sequence: CASSQDLRGKTQYF. The CDR3 nucleotides are TGTGCCAGCAGCCAAGATCTCAGGGGAAAGACCCAGTACTTC.

The V call is TRBV20-1, the J call TRBJ2-1; 16 nucleotides match TRBD2. Per germline, CDR1 DFQATT and CDR2 SNEGSKA (reference sequence). This CDR3 has 21 amino acids. The V segment lost 1 base and the J segment 5 bases; nucleotides outside the gene matches: 17. The CDR3 region is CSARAPKPGLAGGHTDNEQFF. The DNA for the CDR3 is TGCAGTGCTAGAGCCCCAAAACCGGGACTAGCGGGAGGGCACACAGACAATGAGCAGTTCTTC.

The table lists this clonotype with many counts. A much larger clone sits a single nucleotide away, making a read error possible. V usage is TRBV7-3 and J usage is TRBJ2-5, with D tentatively TRBD2 (6 bases). V was shortened by 5 bases and J by 11 bases, with 30 bases between the two germline ends. Germline CDR1 SGHTA, CDR2 FQGTGA. The CDR3 consists of 17 residues. The CDR3 loop is CASSPQALGLRDNEQYF. DNA for the CDR3: TGTGCCAGCAGCCCCCAGGCCCTAGGACTACGAGACAATGAGCAGTACTTC.

V and J are TRBV9 and TRBJ2-5; TRBD2 matches 7 bases. With 1 base clipped from V and 11 bases from J, the junction kept 14 bases outside the gene matches. The CDR3 sequence is 15 residues long. CDR1 is SGDLS and CDR2 is YYNGEE in the germline V gene. CDR3 in amino acids: CASSVPPGGGDEQYF. The CDR3 coding sequence is TGTGCCAGCAGCGTACCTCCGGGGGGAGGAGATGAGCAGTACTTC. Based on the CDR3 plus reference TRBV9 and TRBJ2-5, the full variable domain is DSGVTQTPKHLITATGQRVTLRCSPRSGDLSVYWYQQSLDQGLQFLIQYYNGEERAKGNILERFSAQQFPDLHSELNLSSLELGDSALYFCASSVPPGGGDEQYFGPGTRLLVL.

This clonotype has ten or more counts. The chain is built from TRBV10-3 and TRBJ2-5; D is possibly TRBD1 (7 bases). The CDR3 loop spans 14 amino acids. CDR1 and CDR2 from the germline V gene are ENHRY and SYGVKD. The V gene lost 11 bases and the J gene lost 2 bases, with 18 bases spanning the gap. The CDR3 reads CASTRDSGQETQYF. CDR3 sequence (DNA): TGTGCCTCCACGAGGGACAGCGGGCAAGAGACCCAGTACTTC.

This clonotype was detected only a few times. A much bigger clone sits one base away, suggesting this may be a read error. The chain combines TRBV11-2 with TRBJ2-3; 11 bases agree with TRBD2. The CDR3 consists of 15 residues. The germline V gene encodes CDR1 SGHAT and CDR2 FQNNGV. Trimming at V came to 5 bases and at J to 14 bases, leaving 15 bases not matched to a gene. The DNA of the CDR3 is TGTGCCAGCAGCCCCGGGACTAGCGGAACCGGGGAGCTGTATTTT. Its protein product is CASSPGTSGTGELYF.

This clonotype was detected many times. Just one base apart from a much larger clone, this may be a read error. The chain links TRBV12-3 or TRBV12-4 to TRBJ2-5; the match to TRBD2 covers 8 bases. J gave up 11 bases and V 2 bases, and 10 bases lay outside the gene matches. The CDR3 contains 14 residues. CDR3 residues: CASSLRLAGNEQYF. CDR3 DNA: TGTGCCAGCAGTTTACGGCTAGCGGGCAATGAGCAGTACTTC.

The sample holds a few counts of this clonotype. V gene TRBV3-1 combines with J gene TRBJ2-1; TRBD2 matches 12 bases. Germline V lookup: CDR1 LGHDT, CDR2 YNNKEL (reference sequence). This CDR3 is built from 17 residues. Trimming removed 0 bases from V and 8 bases from J; junction bases left unmatched: 8. The DNA of the CDR3 is TGTGCCAGCAGCCAAGAGCCTCCGGCTAGCGGGAGGGATGAGCAGTTCTTC. This gives the protein CASSQEPPASGRDEQFF.

The sample holds many counts of this clonotype. The chain combines TRBV18 with TRBJ2-1; D uncertain. The V end lost 6 bases, the J end lost 3 bases, and 15 bases lay between the germline ends. This CDR3 has 15 amino acids. The germline V gene has CDR1 KGHSH and CDR2 LQKENI. The CDR3 reads CASSTEVQVYNEQFF. CDR3 coding DNA: TGTGCCAGCTCTACCGAGGTCCAGGTCTACAATGAGCAGTTCTTC.

The chain recombines TRBV6-1 with TRBJ2-1; D is possibly TRBD2 (7 bases). The ends were cut back, 10 bases at V and 1 base at J, with 17 bases in the middle. The CDR3 runs to 15 residues. CDR1 is MNHNS, CDR2 SASEGT, per germline. The CDR3 DNA reads TGTGCCACCGACGTGGGAGGGGGTTCCTACAATGAGCAGTTCTTC. Residues: CATDVGGGSYNEQFF.